Ten or more counts support the clone carrying this T cell receptor (beta chain). Its target is not known. These data belong to a study of tumor and adjacent non-tumor tissue in lung cancer. Study-level background: Patients were aged roughly 31 to 76, 9 to 10 men and 5 women, stage I to III. Each sample yielded some 4 million productive TCRbeta reads on average.

No cell sorting was done before RNA was extracted from the tissue. A modified ARM-PCR protocol with three rounds of nested PCR amplified TCRbeta. TCRdb reanalysed the multiplex PCR reads using MiXCR and keeps one entry per CDR3 protein. The data show 130,000 or so distinct CDR3 sequences, 60% to 70% seen once. Study-wide points: Significantly higher TCR diversity was found in tumor than normal lung. In normal lung, the top 100 clones were significantly more dominant than in tumor.

What was sequenced was lung tumor tissue. This TCR was sampled from a man aged 30 to 39 with non-small cell lung cancer.

The CDR3 loop is CSVLIQTGYGYTF. CDR3 DNA: TGCAGCGTCCTCATCCAGACGGGGTATGGCTACACCTTC. The V call is TRBV29-1, the J call TRBJ1-2; no clear D gene. Germline V gene sequence: CDR1 SQVTM, CDR2 ANQGSEA. This CDR3 spans 13 amino acids. Trimming shortened V by 6 bases and J by 5 bases, and 16 bases separated the two germline ends.